Sequencing of this T cell receptor beta chain was carried out in a study of blood T cell repertoires in COVID-19. In the study overall: There were acute and convalescent COVID-19 samples, and they came from the United States, Italy and Spain. From T cells, B-cell-depleted T cells, or PBMCs came the material, which was cDNA or gDNA.

Per germline, CDR1 MGHRA and CDR2 YSYEKL. V shed 4 bases and J shed 0 bases, with 15 bases lying between them. This CDR3 has 16 residues. Authors' data handling: Estimates of nucleated cell counts were drawn from the amplification of reference gene primers. Using immunoSEQ multiplex PCR, the repertoire was profiled, and TCRdb retains in-frame clones only, with some absent. D and trimming come from the DNA, and the V and J calls and clone size come from that table. The table records about 280,000 clones, less than 90% of them present only once. V usage is TRBV4-1 and J usage is TRBJ1-1; no clear D gene. Specimen: peripheral blood. The receptor was isolated from a woman between 65 and 79 years old with COVID-19, enrolled during active disease. CDR3: CASSLRQALMNTEAFF. As DNA, the CDR3 is TGCGCCAGCAGCCTCCGACAAGCCTTAATGAACACTGAAGCTTTCTTT.